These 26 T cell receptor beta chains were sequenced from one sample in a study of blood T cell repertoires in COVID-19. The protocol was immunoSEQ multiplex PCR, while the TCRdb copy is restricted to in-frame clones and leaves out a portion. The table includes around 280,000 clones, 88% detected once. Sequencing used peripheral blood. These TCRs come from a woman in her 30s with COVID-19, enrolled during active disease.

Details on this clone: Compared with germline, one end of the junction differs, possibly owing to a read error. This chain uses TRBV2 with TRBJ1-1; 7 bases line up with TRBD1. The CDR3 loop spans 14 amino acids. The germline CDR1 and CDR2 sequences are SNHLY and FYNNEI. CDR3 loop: CASRPQGKNNEAFF. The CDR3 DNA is TGTGCCAGCAGGCCACAGGGGAAGAACAATGAAGCTTTCTTT.

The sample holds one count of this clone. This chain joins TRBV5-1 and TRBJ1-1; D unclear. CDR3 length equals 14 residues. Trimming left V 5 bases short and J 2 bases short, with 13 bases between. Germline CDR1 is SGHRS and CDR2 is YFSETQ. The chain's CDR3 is CASREDPGNTEAFF. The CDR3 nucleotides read TGCGCCAGCAGAGAGGACCCGGGAAACACTGAAGCTTTCTTT.

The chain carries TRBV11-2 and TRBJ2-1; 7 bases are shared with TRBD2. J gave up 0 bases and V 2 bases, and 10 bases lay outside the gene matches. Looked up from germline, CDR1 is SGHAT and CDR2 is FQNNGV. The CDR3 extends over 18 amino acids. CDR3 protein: CASSLRFLAGSSYNEQFF. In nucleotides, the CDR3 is TGTGCCAGCAGCTTACGATTTTTAGCGGGCAGCTCCTACAATGAGCAGTTCTTC.

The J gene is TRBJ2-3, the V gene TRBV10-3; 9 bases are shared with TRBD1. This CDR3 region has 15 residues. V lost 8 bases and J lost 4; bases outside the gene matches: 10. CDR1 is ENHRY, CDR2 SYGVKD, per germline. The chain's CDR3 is CAIGGRDRAADTQYF. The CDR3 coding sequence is TGTGCCATCGGGGGCCGGGACAGGGCCGCAGATACGCAGTATTTT.

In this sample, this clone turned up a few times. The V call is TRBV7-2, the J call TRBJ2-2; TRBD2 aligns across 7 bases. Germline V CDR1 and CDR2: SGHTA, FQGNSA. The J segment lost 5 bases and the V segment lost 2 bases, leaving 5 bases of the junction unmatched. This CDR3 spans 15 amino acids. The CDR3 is CASSLQASGTGELFF. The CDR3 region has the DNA TGTGCCAGCAGCTTACAGGCTAGCGGTACCGGGGAGCTGTTTTTT.

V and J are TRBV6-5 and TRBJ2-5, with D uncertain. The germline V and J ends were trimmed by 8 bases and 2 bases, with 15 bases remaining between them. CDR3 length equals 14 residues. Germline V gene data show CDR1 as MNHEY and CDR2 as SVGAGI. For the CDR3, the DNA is TGTGCCAGCGGCTCGCCGGGTCGACAAGAGACCCAGTACTTC. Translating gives CASGSPGRQETQYF.

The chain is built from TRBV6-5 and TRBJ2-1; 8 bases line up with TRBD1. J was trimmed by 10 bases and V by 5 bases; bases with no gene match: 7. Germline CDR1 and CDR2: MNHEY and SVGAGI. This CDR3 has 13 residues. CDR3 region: CASSPDRASEQFF. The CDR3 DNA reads TGTGCCAGCAGTCCGGACAGGGCCAGCGAGCAGTTCTTC.

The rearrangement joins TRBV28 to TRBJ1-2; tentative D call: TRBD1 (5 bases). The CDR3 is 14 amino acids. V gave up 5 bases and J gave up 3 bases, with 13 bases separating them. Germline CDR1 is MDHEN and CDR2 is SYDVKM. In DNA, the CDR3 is TGTGCCAGCAGTCCTAGACAGCAATACTATGGCTACACCTTC. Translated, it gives CASSPRQQYYGYTF.

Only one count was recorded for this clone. The CDR3 here is CASSQMLAGIHEQYF. As DNA, the CDR3 is TGCGCCAGCAGCCAAATGCTAGCGGGAATCCACGAGCAGTACTTC. V gene TRBV4-3 combines with J gene TRBJ2-7; TRBD2 matches at 9 bases. Germline values: CDR1 LGHNA, CDR2 YSLEER. Losses at the gene ends were 2 bases for V and 5 bases for J; bases not matched to a gene: 7. The CDR3 is 15 amino acids.

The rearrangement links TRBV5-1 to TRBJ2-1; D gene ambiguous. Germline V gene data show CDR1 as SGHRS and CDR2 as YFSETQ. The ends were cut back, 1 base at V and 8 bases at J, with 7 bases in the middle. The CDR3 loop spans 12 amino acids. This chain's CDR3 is CASSLFVDEQFF. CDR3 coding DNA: TGCGCCAGCAGCTTGTTTGTCGATGAGCAGTTCTTC.

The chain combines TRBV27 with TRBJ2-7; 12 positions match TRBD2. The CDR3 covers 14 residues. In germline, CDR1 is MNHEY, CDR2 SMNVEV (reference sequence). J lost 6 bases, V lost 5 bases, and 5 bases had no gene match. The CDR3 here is CASSPLAGGPEQYF. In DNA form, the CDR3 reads TGTGCCAGCAGTCCGCTAGCGGGAGGGCCCGAGCAGTACTTC.

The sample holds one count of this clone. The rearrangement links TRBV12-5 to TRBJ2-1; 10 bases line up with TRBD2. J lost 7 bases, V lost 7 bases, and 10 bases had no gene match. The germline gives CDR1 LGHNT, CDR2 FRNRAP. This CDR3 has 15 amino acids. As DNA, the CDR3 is TGTGCTAGTGCACCTCTAGCGGGAGAGTGGAATGAGCAGTTCTTC. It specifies CASAPLAGEWNEQFF.

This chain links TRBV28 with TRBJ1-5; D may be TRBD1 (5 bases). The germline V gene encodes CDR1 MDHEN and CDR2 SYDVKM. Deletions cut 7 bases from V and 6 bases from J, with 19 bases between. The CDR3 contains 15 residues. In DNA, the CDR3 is TGTGCCAGCACCTACCGGGGGGGAGGAGGTCAGCCCCAGCATTTT. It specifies CASTYRGGGGQPQHF.

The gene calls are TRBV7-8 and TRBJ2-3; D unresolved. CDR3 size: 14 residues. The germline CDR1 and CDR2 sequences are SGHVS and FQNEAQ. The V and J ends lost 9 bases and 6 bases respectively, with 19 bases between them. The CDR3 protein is CASKEQSGPDTQYF. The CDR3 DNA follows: TGTGCCAGTAAGGAGCAATCCGGTCCGGATACGCAGTATTTT.

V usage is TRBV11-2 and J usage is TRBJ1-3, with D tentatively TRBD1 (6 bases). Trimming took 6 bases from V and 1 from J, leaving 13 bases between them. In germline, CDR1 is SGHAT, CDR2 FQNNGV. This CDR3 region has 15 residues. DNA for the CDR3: TGTGCCAGCAGATCACTTACAGGGTCTGGAAACACCATATATTTT. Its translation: CASRSLTGSGNTIYF. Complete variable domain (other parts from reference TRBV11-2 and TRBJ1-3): EAGVAQSPRYKIIEKRQSVAFWCNPISGHATLYWYQQILGQGPKLLIQFQNNGVVDDSQLPKDRFSAERLKGVDSTLKIQPAKLEDSAVYLCASRSLTGSGNTIYFGEGSWLTVV.

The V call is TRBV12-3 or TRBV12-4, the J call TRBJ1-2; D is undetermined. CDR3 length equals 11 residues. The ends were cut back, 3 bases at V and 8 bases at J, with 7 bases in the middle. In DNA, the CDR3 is TGTGCCAGCAGTTTGGCCGGGGGCTACACCTTC. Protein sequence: CASSLAGGYTF.

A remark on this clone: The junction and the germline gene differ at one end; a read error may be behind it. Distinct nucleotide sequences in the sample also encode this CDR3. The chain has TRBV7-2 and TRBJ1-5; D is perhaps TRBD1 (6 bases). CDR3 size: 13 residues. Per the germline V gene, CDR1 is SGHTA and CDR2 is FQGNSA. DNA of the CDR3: TGTGCCAGCAGTTTAGACAGGAATCAGCCCCAGCATTTT. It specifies CASSLDRNQPQHF.

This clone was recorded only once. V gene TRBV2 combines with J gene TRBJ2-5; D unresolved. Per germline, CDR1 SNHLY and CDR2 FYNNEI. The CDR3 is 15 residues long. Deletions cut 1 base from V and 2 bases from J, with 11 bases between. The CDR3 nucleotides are TGTGCCAGCAGTGAAGGCGTGGCGGATCAAGAGACCCAGTACTTC. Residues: CASSEGVADQETQYF.

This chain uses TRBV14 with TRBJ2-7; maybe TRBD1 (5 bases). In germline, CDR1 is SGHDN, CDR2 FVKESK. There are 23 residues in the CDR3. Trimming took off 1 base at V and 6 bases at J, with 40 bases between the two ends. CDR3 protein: CASSQVSIGWVMSTTDEACEQYF. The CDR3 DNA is TGTGCCAGCAGCCAAGTATCGATCGGTTGGGTGATGTCCACGACAGACGAGGCTTGCGAGCAGTACTTC.

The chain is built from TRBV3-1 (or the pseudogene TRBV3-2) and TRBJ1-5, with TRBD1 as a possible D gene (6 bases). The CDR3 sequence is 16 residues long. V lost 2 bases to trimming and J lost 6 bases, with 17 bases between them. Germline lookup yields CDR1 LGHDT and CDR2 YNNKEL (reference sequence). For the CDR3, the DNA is TGTGCCAGCAGCCAAAACCCGGGGGGCCGCGGTCAGCCCCAGCATTTT. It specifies CASSQNPGGRGQPQHF.

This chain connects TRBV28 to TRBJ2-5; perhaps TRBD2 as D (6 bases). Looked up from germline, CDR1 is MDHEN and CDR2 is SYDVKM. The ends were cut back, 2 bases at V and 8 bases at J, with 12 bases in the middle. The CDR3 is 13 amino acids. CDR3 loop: CASSLAGSTTQYF. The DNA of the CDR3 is TGTGCCAGCAGTTTAGCGGGGAGTACAACCCAGTACTTC.

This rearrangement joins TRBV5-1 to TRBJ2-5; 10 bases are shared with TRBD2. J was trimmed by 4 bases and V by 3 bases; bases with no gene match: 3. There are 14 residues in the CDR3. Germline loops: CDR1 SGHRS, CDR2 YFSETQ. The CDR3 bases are TGCGCCAGCAGCTCTAGCGGGAGACGAGAGACCCAGTACTTC. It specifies CASSSSGRRETQYF.

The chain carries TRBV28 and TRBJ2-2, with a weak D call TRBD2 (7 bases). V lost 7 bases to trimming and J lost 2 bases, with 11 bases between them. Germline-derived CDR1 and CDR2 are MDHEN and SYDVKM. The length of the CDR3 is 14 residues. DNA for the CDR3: TGTGCCAGCAAGGGGGAGGGTAACACCGGGGAGCTGTTTTTT. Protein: CASKGEGNTGELFF.

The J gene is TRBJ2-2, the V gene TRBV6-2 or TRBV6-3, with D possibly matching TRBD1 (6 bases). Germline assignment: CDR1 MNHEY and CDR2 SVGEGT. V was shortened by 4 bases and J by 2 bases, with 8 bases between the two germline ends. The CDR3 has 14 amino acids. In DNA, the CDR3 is TGTGCCAGCAGTTCCAGGGGCAACACCGGGGAGCTGTTTTTT. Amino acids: CASSSRGNTGELFF.

CDR3 in DNA: TGTGCCAGCAGCTTAGGGGGCCCTAGCACAGATACGCAGTATTTT. This translates into CASSLGGPSTDTQYF. The V and J genes are TRBV7-2 and TRBJ2-3; D is possibly TRBD1 (5 bases). The CDR3 contains 15 residues. Trimming took off 1 base at V and 0 bases at J, with 8 bases between the two ends. Looked up from germline, CDR1 is SGHTA and CDR2 is FQGNSA.

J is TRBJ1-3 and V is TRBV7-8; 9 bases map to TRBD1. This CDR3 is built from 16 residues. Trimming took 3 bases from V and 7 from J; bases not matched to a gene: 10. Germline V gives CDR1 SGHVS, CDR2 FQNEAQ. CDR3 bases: TGTGCCAGCAGCTTGACAGTAGGGACAGGGAGGAACACCATATATTTT. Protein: CASSLTVGTGRNTIYF.